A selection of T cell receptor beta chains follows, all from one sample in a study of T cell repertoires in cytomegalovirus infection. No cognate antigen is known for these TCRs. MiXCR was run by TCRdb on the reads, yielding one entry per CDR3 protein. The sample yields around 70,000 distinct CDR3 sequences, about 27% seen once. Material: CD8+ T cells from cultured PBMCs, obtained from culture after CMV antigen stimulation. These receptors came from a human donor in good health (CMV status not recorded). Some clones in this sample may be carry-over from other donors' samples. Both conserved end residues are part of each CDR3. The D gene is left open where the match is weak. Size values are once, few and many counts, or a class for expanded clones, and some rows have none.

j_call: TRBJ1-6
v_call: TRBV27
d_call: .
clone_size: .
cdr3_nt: TGTGCCAGCAGTTTAACTGGGGGCTGGTCACCCCTCCACTTT
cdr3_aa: CASSLTGGWSPLHF

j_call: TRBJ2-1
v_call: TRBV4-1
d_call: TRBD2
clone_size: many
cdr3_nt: TGCGCCAGCAGCCAAGACTCCAGCGGGAGGTCCTACAATGAGCAGTTCTTC
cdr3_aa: CASSQDSSGRSYNEQFF

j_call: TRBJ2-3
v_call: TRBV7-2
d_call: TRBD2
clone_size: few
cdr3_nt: TGTGCCAGCAGCCTAGCCCTAGCGGGAGCCACAGATACGCAGTATTTT
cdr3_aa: CASSLALAGATDTQYF

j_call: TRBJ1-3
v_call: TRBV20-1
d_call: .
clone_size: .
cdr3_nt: TGCAGTGCTAGAGACCAGGGGATACAGAGCTCTGGAAACACCATATATTTT
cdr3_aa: CSARDQGIQSSGNTIYF

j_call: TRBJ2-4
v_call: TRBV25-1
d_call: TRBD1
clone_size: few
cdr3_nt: TGTGCCAGCAGTGAATGGGGGACAGGTCACAAAAACATTCAGTACTTC
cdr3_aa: CASSEWGTGHKNIQYF

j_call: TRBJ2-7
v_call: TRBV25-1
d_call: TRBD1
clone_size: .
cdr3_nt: TGTGCCACAACCCTCGGGACAGGGGGTTACGAGCAGTACTTC
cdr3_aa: CATTLGTGGYEQYF

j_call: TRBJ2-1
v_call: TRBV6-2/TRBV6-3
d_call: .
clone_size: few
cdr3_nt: TGTGCCAGCAGCCGCACACAGGTGGAGGTCTCCTACAATGAGCAGTTCTTC
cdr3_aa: CASSRTQVEVSYNEQFF

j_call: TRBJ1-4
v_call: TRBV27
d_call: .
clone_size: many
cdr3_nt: TGTGCCAGCAGTTTAAGGCAGGGACGAGAAAAACTGTTTTTT
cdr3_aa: CASSLRQGREKLFF

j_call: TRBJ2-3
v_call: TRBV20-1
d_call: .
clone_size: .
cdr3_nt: TGCAGTGCTAGAGATCAATCAGGGGTGGAAACAGATACGCAGTATTTT
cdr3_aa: CSARDQSGVETDTQYF

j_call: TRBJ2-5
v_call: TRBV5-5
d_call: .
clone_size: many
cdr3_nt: TGTGCCAGCAGCTTGTGGGGGATCCCAAGAGAGACCCAGTACTTC
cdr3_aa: CASSLWGIPRETQYF

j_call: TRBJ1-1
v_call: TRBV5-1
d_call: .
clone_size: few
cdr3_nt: TGCGCCAGCAGCTTGGCTGAGGGCCGGACCACTGAAGCTTTCTTT
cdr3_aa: CASSLAEGRTTEAFF

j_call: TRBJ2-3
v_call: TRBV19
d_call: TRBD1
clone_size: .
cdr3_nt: TGTGCCAGCTCATGGGACAGGGCTAGCACAGATACGCAGTATTTT
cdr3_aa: CASSWDRASTDTQYF

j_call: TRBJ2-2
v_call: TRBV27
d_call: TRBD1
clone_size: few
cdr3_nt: TGTGCCAGCAGTGACAGGGAATTAAACACCGGGGAGCTGTTTTTT
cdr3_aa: CASSDRELNTGELFF

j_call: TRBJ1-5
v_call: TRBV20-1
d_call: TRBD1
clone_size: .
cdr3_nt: TGCAGTGCTAGACGCACTAGGGACAGTAATCAGCCCCAGCATTTT
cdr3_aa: CSARRTRDSNQPQHF

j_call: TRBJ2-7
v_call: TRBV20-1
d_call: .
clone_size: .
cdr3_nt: TGCAGTGCTAGAGATGCAGGGGTGTACGAGCAGTACTTC
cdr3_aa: CSARDAGVYEQYF

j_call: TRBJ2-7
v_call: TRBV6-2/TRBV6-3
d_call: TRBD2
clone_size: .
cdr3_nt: TGTGCCAGCAGCTTCCGACTAGCCCCGTCCTACGAGCAGTACTTC
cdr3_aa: CASSFRLAPSYEQYF

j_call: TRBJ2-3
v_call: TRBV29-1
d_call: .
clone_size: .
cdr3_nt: TGCAGCGTTGGGGGAACAGATACGCAGTATTTT
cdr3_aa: CSVGGTDTQYF

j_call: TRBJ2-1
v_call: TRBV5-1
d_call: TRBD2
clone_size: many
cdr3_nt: TGCGCCAGCAGCACTACTAGCGGGGGCACGAATGAGCAGTTCTTC
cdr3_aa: CASSTTSGGTNEQFF

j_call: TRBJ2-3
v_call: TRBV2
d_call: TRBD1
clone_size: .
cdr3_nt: TGTGCCAGCAGCAGACAGGGGGCTGCAACGCGGGCAGATACGCAGTATTTT
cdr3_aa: CASSRQGAATRADTQYF

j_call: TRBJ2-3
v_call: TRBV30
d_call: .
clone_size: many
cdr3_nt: TGTGCCTGGAGTGTATCCCTATTCGGCGCAGATACGCAGTATTTT
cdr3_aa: CAWSVSLFGADTQYF

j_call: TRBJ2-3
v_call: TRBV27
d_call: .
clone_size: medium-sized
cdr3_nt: TGTGCCAGCAGTTTATATAAAGAGCCAGATACGCAGTATTTT
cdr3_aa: CASSLYKEPDTQYF

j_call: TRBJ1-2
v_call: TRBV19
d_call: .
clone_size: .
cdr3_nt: TGTGCCAGTAGTATCGGGACGGACTACACCTTC
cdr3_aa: CASSIGTDYTF

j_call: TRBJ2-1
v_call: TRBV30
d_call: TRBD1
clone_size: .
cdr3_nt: TGTGCCTGGAGTGTAAAAGGGACAGGCGGTGGAAATGAGCAGTTCTTC
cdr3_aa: CAWSVKGTGGGNEQFF

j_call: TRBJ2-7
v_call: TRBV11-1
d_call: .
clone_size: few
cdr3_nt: TGTGCCAGCAGCTTCACCGGGACACTACCCTACGAGCAGTACTTC
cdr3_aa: CASSFTGTLPYEQYF

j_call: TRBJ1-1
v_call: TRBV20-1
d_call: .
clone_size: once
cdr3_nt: TGCAGTGCAAGGGGGGTCGTAACTGAAGCTTTCTTT
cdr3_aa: CSARGVVTEAFF

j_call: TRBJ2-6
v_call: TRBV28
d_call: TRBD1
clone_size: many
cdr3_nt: TGTGCCAGCAGTTTACAGGACAGGGCCCAGCTTAGGTCTGGGGCCAACGTCCTGACTTTC
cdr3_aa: CASSLQDRAQLRSGANVLTF

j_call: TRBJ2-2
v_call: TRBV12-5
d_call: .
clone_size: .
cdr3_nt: TGTGCTAGTGCACTGGCCGGGGAGCTGTTTTTT
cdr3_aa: CASALAGELFF

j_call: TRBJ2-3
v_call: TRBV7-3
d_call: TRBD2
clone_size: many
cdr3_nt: TGTGCCAGCAGCCCGCTCCCGGGCGGGGGAGCAGATACGCAGTATTTT
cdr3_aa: CASSPLPGGGADTQYF

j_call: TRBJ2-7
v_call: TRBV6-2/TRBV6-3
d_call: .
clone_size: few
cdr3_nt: TGTGCCAGCAGTTCTCTCTTCGGGAACTACGAGCAGTACTTC
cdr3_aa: CASSSLFGNYEQYF

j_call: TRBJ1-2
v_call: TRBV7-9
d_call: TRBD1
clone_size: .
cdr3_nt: TGTGCCAGCAGCACTAGACAGGGCAACACCTTC
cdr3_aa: CASSTRQGNTF

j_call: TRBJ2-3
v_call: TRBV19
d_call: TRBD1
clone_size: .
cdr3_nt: TGTGCCAGTAGTTACACAGGGGGCGCAGATACGCAGTATTTT
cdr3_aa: CASSYTGGADTQYF

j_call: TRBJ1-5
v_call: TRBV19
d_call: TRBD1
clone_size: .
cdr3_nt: TGTGCCACCCAGGGGTGGGAGGGGGCCTACAATCAGCCCCAGCATTTT
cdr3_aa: CATQGWEGAYNQPQHF

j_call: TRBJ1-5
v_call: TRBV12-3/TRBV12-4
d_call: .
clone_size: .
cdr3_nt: TGTGCCAGCAGTCGCGCTAGGAGCAATCAGCCCCAGCATTTT
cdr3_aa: CASSRARSNQPQHF

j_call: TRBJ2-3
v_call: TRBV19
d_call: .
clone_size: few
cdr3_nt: TGTGCCAGTAGTATTGCTTCAACAGATACGCAGTATTTT
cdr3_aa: CASSIASTDTQYF

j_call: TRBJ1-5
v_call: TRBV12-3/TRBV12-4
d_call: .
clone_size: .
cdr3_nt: TGTGCCAGCAGTTTAGTTGGGGTTAATCAGCCCCAGCATTTT
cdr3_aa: CASSLVGVNQPQHF

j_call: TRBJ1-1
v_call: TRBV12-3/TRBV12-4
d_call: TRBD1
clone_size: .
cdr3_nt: TGTGCCAGCACCCTTCAGGGGGCGCGGTGGGAAGCTTTCTTT
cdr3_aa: CASTLQGARWEAFF

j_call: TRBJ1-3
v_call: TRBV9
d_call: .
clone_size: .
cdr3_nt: TGTGCCAGCAGCGTAGACGGGGGCGCTGGAAACACCATATATTTT
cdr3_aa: CASSVDGGAGNTIYF

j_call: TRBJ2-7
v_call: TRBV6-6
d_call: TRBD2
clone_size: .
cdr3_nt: TGTGCCAGCAGTATCCCTAGCGGGGGGCGAGAAGAGCAGTACTTC
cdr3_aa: CASSIPSGGREEQYF

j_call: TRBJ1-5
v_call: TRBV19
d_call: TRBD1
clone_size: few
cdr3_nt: TGTGCCAGTAGCAACCCGGACAGGGGAACTAATCAGCCCCAGCATTTT
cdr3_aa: CASSNPDRGTNQPQHF

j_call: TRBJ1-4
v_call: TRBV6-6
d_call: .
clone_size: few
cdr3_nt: TGTGCCAGCAGGTCCGAGGGTATGGATGAAAAACTGTTTTTT
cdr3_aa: CASRSEGMDEKLFF